This is a list of T cell receptor beta chains from one sample in a study of siplizumab effects on memory and regulatory T cells. Repertoires were generated with immunoSEQ multiplex PCR, while TCRdb's copy carries only in-frame clones and drops some. This table has 85,000 to 130,000 clones, 93% appearing once. The sample comprised Tregs sorted from blood. These receptors all come from a human donor in good health. Both conserved end residues are part of each CDR3. D genes are given only for firm matches.

TRBD1	TRBV5-1	13	TRBJ1-2	TGCGCCAGCAGCACCGGGACAGTCTATGGCTACACCTTC	CASSTGTVYGYTF
TRBD2	TRBV6-6	15	TRBJ2-7	TGTGCCAGCAGTGGGACTAGCGGGTACTCCTACGAGCAGTACTTC	CASSGTSGYSYEQYF
-	TRBV5-4	13	TRBJ1-2	-	CASSFGEGYGYTF
TRBD1	TRBV7-9	16	TRBJ1-5	TGTGCCAGCAGCCAAAGCGGGACAGGTGCCAGACAGCCCCAGCATTTT	CASSQSGTGARQPQHF
-	TRBV2	13	TRBJ2-3	TGTGCTACGGCGCGGAAATTCACAGATACGCAGTATTTT	CATARKFTDTQYF
-	TRBV5-6	17	TRBJ1-2	TGTGCCAGCAGCGTCCCGGGACTGGGTGAGATTGCTTATGGCTACACCTTC	CASSVPGLGEIAYGYTF
TRBD1	TRBV4-1	17	TRBJ2-5	TGCGCCAGCAGCCTCGATAACACCGGGACAGTCGGTAGCCCCCAGTACTTC	CASSLDNTGTVGSPQYF
TRBD2	TRBV11-2	17	TRBJ2-5	TGTGCCAGCCGCGGACTAGCGGGGGCCGCGTACCAAGAGACCCAGTACTTC	CASRGLAGAAYQETQYF
-	TRBV12-5	17	TRBJ1-3	TGTGCTAGTGGTCCCTCCGAAATTGACAGCTCTGGAAACACCATATATTTT	CASGPSEIDSSGNTIYF
TRBD1	TRBV7-8	14	TRBJ1-6	TGTGCCAGCAGCCTCGGACAGGGGAGTTCACCCCTCCACTTT	CASSLGQGSSPLHF
-	TRBV6-6	10	TRBJ2-7	TGTGCCAGCAGGGGTCGCGAGCAGTACTTC	CASRGREQYF
-	TRBV5-1	15	TRBJ2-5	TGCGCCAGCAGCTCACTCGGACGGAACAAGAGAACCCAGTACTTC	CASSSLGRNKRTQYF
-	TRBV15	17	TRBJ2-2	TGTGCCACCAGCAGAGATCGAGGCAGGAGAAACACCGGGGAGCTGTTTTTT	CATSRDRGRRNTGELFF
TRBD1	TRBV5-1	16	TRBJ2-5	TGCGCCAGCAGCAGGGCCGGGACAGGTCTACAAAAGACCCAGTACTTC	CASSRAGTGLQKTQYF